Sequencing of this T cell receptor beta chain was carried out in a study of a mutant IDH1 vaccine in newly diagnosed glioma. Whole-study findings and limits: Pseudoprogression showed no apparent link to changes in top peripheral T cell clonotypes.

TCRdb's table, derived via immunoSEQ multiplex PCR, lists solely in-frame clones and lacks some. Among roughly 60,000 clones, around 80% were seen once, and the ten largest hold 7.4%. Trimming stripped 3 bases from V and 5 bases from J, with 22 bases between. The CDR3 is 17 amino acids. Germline CDR1 is KGHSH and CDR2 is LQKENI. Worth noting for this clone: Antigen unknown.

Time point: week 5, during vaccination. Every single dose of the vaccine, 300 ug of mutant IDH1 20-mer peptide, came with topical imiquimod. The rearrangement uses TRBV18 and TRBJ1-2; tentatively, D is TRBD1 (5 bases). This specimen was PBMCs, taken from a glioma patient whose treatment included an IDH1 peptide vaccine. This TCR was sampled from a woman in her forties or fifties with glioma. The CDR3 spells CASSPDGNQGVGYGYTF. The CDR3 DNA sequence: TGTGCCAGCTCACCGGACGGGAACCAGGGAGTAGGATATGGCTACACCTTC.